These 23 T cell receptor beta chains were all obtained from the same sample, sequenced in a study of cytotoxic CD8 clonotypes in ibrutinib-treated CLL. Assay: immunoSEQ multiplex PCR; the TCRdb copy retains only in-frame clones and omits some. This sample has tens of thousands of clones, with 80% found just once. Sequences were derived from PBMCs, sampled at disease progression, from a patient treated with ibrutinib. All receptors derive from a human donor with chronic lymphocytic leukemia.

The DNA for the CDR3 is TGTGCCAGCAGTTACTCCGGCGGGGTTGGGGCCAACGTCCTGACTTTC. Encoded protein: CASSYSGGVGANVLTF. The chain uses TRBV6-5 and TRBJ2-6, with a possible D match to TRBD2 (6 bases). V lost 0 bases, J lost 3 bases, and 9 bases lay in between. The CDR3 extends over 16 amino acids. Germline V CDR1 and CDR2: MNHEY, SVGAGI.

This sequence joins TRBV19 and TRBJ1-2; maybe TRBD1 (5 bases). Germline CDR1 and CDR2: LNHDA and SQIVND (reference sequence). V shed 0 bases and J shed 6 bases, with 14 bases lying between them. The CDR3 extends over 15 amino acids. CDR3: CASSIDGWQGNGYTF. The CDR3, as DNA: TGTGCCAGTAGTATAGATGGTTGGCAGGGAAATGGCTACACCTTC. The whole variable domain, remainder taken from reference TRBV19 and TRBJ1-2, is DGGITQSPKYLFRKEGQNVTLSCEQNLNHDAMYWYRQDPGQGLRLIYYSQIVNDFQKGDIAEGYSVSREKKESFPLTVTSAQKNPTAFYLCASSIDGWQGNGYTFGSGTRLTVV.

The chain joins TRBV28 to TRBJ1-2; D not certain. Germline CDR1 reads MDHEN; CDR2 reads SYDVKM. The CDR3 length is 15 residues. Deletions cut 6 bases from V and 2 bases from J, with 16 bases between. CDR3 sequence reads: CASRTRVRRNYGYTF. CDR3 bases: TGTGCCAGCAGGACCCGGGTGAGACGGAACTATGGCTACACCTTC.

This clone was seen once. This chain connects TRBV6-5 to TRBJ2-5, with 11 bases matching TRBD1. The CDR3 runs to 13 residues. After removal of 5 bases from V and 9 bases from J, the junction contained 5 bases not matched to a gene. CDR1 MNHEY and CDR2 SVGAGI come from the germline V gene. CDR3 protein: CASSRDRGRPQYF. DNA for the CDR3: TGTGCCAGCAGTAGGGACAGGGGGAGGCCCCAGTACTTC.

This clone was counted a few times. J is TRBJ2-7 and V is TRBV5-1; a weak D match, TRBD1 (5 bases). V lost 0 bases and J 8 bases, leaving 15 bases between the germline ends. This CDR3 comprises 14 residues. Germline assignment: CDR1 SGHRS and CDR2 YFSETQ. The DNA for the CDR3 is TGCGCCAGCAGCTTGGGAGACATAGGGGCGCAGCAGTACTTC. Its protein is CASSLGDIGAQQYF.

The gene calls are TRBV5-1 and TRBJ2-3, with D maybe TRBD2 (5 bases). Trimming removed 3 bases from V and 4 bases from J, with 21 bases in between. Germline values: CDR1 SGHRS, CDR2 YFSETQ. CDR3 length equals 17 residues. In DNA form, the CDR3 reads TGCGCCAGCAGCTCGGGTCGAGATCGTCGGGGAGCAGATACGCAGTATTTT. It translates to CASSSGRDRRGADTQYF.

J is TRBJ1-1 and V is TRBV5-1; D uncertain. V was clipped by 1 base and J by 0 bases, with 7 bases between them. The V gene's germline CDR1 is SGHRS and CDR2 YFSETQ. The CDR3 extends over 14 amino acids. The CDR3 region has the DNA TGCGCCAGCAGCTTGCATGGGATGAACACTGAAGCTTTCTTT. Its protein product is CASSLHGMNTEAFF.

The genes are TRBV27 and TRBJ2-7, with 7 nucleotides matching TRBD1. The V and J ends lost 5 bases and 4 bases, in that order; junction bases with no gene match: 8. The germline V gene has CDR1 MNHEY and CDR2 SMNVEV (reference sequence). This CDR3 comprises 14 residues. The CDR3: CASSPSTRGYEQYF. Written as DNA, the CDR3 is TGTGCCAGCAGTCCTAGCACCAGGGGGTACGAGCAGTACTTC.

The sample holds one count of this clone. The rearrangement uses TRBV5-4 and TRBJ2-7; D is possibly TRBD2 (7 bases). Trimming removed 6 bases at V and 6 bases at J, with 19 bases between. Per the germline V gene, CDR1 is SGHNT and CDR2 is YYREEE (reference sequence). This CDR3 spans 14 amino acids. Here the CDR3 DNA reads TGTGCCAGCAAGGGGGGGGCCCAACCCGGCGAGCAGTACTTC. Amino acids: CASKGGAQPGEQYF.

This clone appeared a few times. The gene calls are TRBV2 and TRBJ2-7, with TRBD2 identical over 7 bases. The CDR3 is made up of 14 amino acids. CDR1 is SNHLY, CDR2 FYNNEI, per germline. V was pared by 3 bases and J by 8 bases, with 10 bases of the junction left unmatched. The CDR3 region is CASSETSSREQQYF. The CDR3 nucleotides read TGTGCCAGCAGTGAGACTAGCAGCCGGGAGCAGCAGTACTTC.

CDR3 residues: CASSPGDRATEAFF. Written as DNA, the CDR3 is TGTGCCAGCTCCCCAGGGGACCGGGCGACTGAAGCTTTCTTT. V gene TRBV18 combines with J gene TRBJ1-1, with D maybe TRBD1 (6 bases). There are 14 residues in the CDR3. Germline V gives CDR1 KGHSH, CDR2 LQKENI. Trimming removed 6 bases at V and 5 bases at J, with 16 bases between. Full variable domain (rest looked up from reference TRBV18 and TRBJ1-1): NAGVMQNPRHLVRRRGQEARLRCSPMKGHSHVYWYRQLPEEGLKFMVYLQKENIIDESGMPKERFSAEFPKEGPSILRIQQVVRGDSAAYFCASSPGDRATEAFFGQGTRLTVV.

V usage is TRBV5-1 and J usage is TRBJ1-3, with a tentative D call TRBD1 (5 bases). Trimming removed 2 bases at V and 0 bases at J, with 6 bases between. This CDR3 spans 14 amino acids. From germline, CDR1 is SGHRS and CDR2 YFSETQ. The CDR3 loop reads CASSLGTSGNTIYF. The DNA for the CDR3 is TGCGCCAGCAGCTTAGGGACCTCTGGAAACACCATATATTTT.

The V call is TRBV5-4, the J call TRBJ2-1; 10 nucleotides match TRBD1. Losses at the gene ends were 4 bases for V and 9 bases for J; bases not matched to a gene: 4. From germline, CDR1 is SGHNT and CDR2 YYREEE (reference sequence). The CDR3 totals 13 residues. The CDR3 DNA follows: TGTGCCAGCAGCGCGACAGGGGGCGGTGAGCAGTTCTTC. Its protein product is CASSATGGGEQFF.

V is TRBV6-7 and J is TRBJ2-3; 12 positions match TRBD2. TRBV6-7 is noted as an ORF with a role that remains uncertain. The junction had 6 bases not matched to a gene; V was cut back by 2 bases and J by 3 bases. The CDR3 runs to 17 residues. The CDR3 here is CASSYRSSGGATDTQYF. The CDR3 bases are TGTGCCAGCAGTTACCGTTCTAGCGGGGGGGCAACAGATACGCAGTATTTT.

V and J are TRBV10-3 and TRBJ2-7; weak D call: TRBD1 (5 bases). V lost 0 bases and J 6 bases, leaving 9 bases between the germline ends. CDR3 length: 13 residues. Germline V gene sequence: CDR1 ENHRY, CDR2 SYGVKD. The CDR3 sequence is CAISESQGTEQYF. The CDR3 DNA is TGTGCCATCAGTGAGTCGCAGGGAACCGAGCAGTACTTC.

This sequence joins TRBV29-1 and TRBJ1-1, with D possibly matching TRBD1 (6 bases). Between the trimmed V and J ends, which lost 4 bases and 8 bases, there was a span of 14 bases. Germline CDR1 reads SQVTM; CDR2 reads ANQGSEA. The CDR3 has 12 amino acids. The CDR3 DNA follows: TGCAGCGTTGGCAGGGGCACCTCAGAAGCTTTCTTT. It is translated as CSVGRGTSEAFF. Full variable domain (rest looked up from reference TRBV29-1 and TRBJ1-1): SAVISQKPSRDICQRGTSLTIQCQVDSQVTMMFWYRQQPGQSLTLIATANQGSEATYESGFVIDKFPISRPNLTFSTLTVSNMSPEDSSIYLCSVGRGTSEAFFGQGTRLTVV.

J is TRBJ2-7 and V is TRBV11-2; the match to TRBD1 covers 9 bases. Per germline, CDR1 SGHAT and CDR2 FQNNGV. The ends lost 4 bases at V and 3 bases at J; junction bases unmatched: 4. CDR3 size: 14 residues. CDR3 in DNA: TGTGCCAGCAGCTCAGGGACAGGGAGCTACGAGCAGTACTTC. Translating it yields CASSSGTGSYEQYF.

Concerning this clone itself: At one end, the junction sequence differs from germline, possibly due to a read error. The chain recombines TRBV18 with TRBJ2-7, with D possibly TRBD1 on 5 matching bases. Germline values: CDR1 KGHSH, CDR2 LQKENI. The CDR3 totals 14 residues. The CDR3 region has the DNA TGTGCCAGCTCCCCACCAGGGCTTCTCTACGAGCAGTACTTC. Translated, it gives CASSPPGLLYEQYF.

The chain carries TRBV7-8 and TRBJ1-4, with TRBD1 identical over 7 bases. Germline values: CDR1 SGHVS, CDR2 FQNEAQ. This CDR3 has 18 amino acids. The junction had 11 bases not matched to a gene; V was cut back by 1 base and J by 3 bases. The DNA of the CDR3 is TGTGCCAGCAGCTTAGGGGGGACAGCCAACAACCCTAATGAAAAACTGTTTTTT. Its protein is CASSLGGTANNPNEKLFF.

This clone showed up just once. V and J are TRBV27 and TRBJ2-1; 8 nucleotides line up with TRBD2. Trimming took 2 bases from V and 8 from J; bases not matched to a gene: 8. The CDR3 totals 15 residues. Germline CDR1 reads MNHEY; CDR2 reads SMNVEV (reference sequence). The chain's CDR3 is CASSLQAGALHEQFF. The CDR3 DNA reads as TGTGCCAGCAGTTTACAAGCGGGGGCTCTCCATGAGCAGTTCTTC.

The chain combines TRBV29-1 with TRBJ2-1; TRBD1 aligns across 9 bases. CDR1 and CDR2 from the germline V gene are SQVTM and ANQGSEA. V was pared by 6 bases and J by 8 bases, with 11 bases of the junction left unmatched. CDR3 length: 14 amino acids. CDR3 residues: CSVDLGQGFYEQFF. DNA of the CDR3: TGCAGCGTCGACCTTGGACAGGGGTTCTATGAGCAGTTCTTC.

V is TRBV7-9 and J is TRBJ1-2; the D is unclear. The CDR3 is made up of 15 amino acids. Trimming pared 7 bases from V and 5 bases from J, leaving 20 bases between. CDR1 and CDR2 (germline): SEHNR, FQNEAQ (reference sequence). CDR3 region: CASTETGSLMYGYTF. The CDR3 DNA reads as TGTGCCAGCACCGAAACGGGCAGCCTTATGTATGGCTACACCTTC.

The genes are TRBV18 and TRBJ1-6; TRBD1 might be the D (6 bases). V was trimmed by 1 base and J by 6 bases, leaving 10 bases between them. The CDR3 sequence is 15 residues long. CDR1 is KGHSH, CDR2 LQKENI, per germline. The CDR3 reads CASSPQQGTNSPLHF. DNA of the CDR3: TGTGCCAGCTCACCACAGCAGGGGACTAATTCACCCCTCCACTTT.